The 2 T cell receptor beta chains presented below share a single source sample, sequenced in a study of T cell repertoires in cytomegalovirus infection. TCRdb reprocessed the reads with MiXCR, giving one entry per CDR3 protein. The table lists some 300,000 distinct CDR3 sequences, approximately 10% of them singletons. The sequenced sample was PBMCs. These TCRs come from a human donor in good health (CMV status not recorded). Some clones in this sample may be carry-over from other donors' samples.

This clonotype was observed many times. This rearrangement joins TRBV29-1 to TRBJ2-5, with 8 nucleotides matching TRBD1. Germline CDR1 reads SQVTM; CDR2 reads ANQGSEA. The V and J ends lost 3 bases and 7 bases, in that order; junction bases with no gene match: 7. This CDR3 comprises 13 residues. The CDR3 region has the DNA TGCAGCGTTGAGAAAACAGGGGGAAGGACCCAGTACTTC. This codes for CSVEKTGGRTQYF.

The chain uses TRBV12-3 or TRBV12-4 and TRBJ2-1, with D tentatively TRBD2 (6 bases). V lost 0 bases and J lost 13, with 16 bases in between. The CDR3 is made up of 14 amino acids. The CDR3 nucleotides are TGTGCCAGCAGTTTAGCGTTAAACGGGAGCGAACAGTTCTTC. Translating gives CASSLALNGSEQFF.